This T cell receptor (beta chain) was identified during a study of T-cell reconstitution after alpha-beta-depleted transplantation in children. This CDR3 comprises 14 residues. J gave up 4 bases and V 6 bases, and 3 bases lay outside the gene matches. In this sample, this clonotype turned up many times. Unique molecular identifiers were used to barcode this TCRbeta library. A single record per CDR3 protein comes from TCRdb applying MiXCR to the PCR reads. The sample has 700,000 or so distinct CDR3 sequences, roughly 14% seen once. V usage is TRBV12-3 or TRBV12-4 and J usage is TRBJ1-3, with 10 bases aligning to TRBD1. Specimen: PBMCs, collected before TCRalphabeta/CD19-depleted stem cell transplant. The TCR comes from a girl aged 2 to 9 with congenital amegakaryocytic thrombocytopenia, due to receive a stem cell transplant. The chain's CDR3 is CASRSTGGGNTIYF. The CDR3 DNA reads as TGTGCCAGCAGGTCGACAGGGGGCGGAAACACCATATATTTT.